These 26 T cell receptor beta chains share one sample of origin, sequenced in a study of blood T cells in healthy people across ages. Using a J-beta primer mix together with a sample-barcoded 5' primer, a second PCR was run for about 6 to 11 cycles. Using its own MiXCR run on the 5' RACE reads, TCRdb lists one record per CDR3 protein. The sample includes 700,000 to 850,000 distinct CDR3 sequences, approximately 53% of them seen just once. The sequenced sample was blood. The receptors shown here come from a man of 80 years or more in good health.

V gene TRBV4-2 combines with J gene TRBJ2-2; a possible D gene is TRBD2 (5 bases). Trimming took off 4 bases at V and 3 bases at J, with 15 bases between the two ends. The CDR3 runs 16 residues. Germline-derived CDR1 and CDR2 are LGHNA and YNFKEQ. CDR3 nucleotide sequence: TGTGCCAGCAGCCCCGAGTTGGGGAGAGACACCGGGGAGCTGTTTTTT. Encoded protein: CASSPELGRDTGELFF.

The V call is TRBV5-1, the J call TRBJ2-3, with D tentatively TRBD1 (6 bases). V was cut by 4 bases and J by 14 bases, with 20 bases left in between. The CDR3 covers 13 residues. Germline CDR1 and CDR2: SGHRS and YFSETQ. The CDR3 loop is CASSIQGSRYAYF. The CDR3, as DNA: TGCGCCAGCAGCATACAGGGATCCAGATACGCGTATTTT.

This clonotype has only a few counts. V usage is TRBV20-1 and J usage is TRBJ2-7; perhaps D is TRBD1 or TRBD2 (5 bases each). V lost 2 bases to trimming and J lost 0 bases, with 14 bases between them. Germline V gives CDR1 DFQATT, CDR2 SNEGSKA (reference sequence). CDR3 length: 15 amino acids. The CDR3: CSARREQDFSYEQYF. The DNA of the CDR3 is TGCAGTGCTAGAAGGGAACAGGACTTCTCCTACGAGCAGTACTTC.

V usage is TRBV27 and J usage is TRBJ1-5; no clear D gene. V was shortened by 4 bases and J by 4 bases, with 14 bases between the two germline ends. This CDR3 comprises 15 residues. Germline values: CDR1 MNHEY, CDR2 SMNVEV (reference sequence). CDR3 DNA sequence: TGTGCCAGCAGTTCAATCCCTCGGCAGAATCAGCCCCAGCATTTT. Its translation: CASSSIPRQNQPQHF.

CDR3 region: CASSLLTGGPGNEQFF. CDR3 nucleotide sequence: TGTGCCAGCAGCCTATTGACGGGAGGGCCTGGTAATGAGCAGTTCTTC. V and J are TRBV6-6 and TRBJ2-1, with 8 bases fitting TRBD2. Trimming at V came to 6 bases and at J to 7 bases, leaving 14 bases not matched to a gene. Germline V gene data show CDR1 as MNHNY and CDR2 as SVGAGI (reference sequence). CDR3 length: 16 residues.

The DNA of the CDR3 is TGTGCCAGCAGCCAAGATCTCCGGCTAGCGGGAGGAAGGGCCCACGAGCAGTACTTC. Protein sequence: CASSQDLRLAGGRAHEQYF. The rearrangement links TRBV4-2 to TRBJ2-7; 11 nucleotides match TRBD2. CDR1 and CDR2 (germline): LGHNA, YNFKEQ. The CDR3 has 19 residues. V lost 0 bases and J lost 5; bases outside the gene matches: 15.

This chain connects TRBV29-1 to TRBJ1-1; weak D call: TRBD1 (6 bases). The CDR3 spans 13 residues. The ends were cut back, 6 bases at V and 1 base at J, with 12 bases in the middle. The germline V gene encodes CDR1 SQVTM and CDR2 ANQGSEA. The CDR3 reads CSVRQATNTEAFF. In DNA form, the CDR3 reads TGCAGCGTGAGACAGGCTACGAACACTGAAGCTTTCTTT.

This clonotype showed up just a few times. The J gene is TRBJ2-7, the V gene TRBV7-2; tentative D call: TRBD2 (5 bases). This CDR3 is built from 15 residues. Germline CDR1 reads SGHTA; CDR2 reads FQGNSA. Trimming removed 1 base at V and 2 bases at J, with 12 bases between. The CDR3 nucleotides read TGTGCCAGCAGCTTAGAAGACGGGATCGCCTACGAGCAGTACTTC. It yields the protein CASSLEDGIAYEQYF.

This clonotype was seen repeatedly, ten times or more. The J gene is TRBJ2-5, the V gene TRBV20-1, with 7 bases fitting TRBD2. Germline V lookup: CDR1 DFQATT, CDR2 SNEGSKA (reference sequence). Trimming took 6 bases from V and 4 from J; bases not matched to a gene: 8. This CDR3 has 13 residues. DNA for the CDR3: TGCAGTGCCCCGCGAGCGGGATTAGAGACCCAGTACTTC. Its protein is CSAPRAGLETQYF.

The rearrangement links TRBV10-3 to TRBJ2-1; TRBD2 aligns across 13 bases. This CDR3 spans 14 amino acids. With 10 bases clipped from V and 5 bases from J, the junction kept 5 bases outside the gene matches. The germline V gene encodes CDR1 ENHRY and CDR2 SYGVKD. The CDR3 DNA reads TGTGCCACCCTAGGACTAGCGGGGGACAATGAGCAGTTCTTC. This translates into CATLGLAGDNEQFF.

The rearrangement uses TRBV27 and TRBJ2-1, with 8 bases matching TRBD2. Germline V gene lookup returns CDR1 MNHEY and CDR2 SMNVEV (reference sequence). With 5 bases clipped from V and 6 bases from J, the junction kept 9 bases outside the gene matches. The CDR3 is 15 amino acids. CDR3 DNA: TGTGCCAGCAGTGAGGCAATAGGGACTAGCAATGAGCAGTTCTTC. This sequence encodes CASSEAIGTSNEQFF.

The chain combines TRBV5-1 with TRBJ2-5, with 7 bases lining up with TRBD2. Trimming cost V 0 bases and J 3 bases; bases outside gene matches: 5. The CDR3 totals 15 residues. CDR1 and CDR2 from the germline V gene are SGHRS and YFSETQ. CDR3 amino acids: CASSLDFAGEETQYF. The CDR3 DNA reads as TGCGCCAGCAGCTTGGATTTTGCGGGGGAAGAGACCCAGTACTTC. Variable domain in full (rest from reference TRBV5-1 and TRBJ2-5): KAGVTQTPRYLIKTRGQQVTLSCSPISGHRSVSWYQQTPGQGLQFLFEYFSETQRNKGNFPGRFSGRQFSNSRSEMNVSTLELGDSALYLCASSLDFAGEETQYFGPGTRLLVL.

CDR3 residues: CASSAGRGSYEQYF. The CDR3 nucleotides read TGTGCCAGCAGCGCCGGCCGTGGCTCCTACGAGCAGTACTTC. J is TRBJ2-7 and V is TRBV4-2; no definite D call. The CDR3 is made up of 14 amino acids. Looked up from germline, CDR1 is LGHNA and CDR2 is YNFKEQ. V gave up 5 bases and J gave up 0 bases, with 11 bases separating them.

The CDR3 bases are TGTGCCAGCAGTTTTGATCGGCAGGGGTCCAAGCAGTACTTC. Translated, it gives CASSFDRQGSKQYF. The chain links TRBV27 to TRBJ2-7; D perhaps matches TRBD1 (6 bases). The CDR3 length is 14 residues. Germline V gene sequence: CDR1 MNHEY, CDR2 SMNVEV (reference sequence). V was shortened by 3 bases and J by 8 bases, with 17 bases between the two germline ends.

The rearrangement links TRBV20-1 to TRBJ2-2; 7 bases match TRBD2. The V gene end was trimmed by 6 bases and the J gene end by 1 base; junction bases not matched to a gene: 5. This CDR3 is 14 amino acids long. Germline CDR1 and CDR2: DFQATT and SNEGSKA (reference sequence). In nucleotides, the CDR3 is TGCAGTGCACCGCCTAGCGGGAACACCGGGGAGCTGTTTTTT. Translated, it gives CSAPPSGNTGELFF.

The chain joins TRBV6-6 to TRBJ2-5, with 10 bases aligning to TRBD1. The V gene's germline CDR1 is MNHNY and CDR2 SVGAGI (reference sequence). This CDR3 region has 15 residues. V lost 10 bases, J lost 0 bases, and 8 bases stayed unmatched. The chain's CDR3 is CATLPGQGYQETQYF. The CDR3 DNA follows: TGTGCCACCTTACCGGGACAGGGGTACCAAGAGACCCAGTACTTC.

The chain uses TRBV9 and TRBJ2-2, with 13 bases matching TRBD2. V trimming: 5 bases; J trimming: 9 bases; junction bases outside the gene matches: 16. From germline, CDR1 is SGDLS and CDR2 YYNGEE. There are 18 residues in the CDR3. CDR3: CASSATSGLAGLVRELFF. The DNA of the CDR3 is TGTGCCAGCAGTGCCACATCGGGACTAGCGGGACTTGTCAGGGAGCTGTTTTTT.

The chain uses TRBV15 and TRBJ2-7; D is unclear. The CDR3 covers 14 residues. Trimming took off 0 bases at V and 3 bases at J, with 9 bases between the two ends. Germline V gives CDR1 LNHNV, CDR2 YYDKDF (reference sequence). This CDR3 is CATSREGAHYEQYF. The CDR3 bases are TGTGCCACCAGCAGAGAGGGTGCGCACTACGAGCAGTACTTC.

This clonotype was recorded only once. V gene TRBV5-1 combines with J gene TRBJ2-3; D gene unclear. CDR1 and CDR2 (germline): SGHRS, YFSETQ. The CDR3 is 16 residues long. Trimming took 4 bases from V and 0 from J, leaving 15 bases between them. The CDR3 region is CASSLSGKTSTDTQYF. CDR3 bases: TGCGCCAGCAGCCTTAGTGGGAAGACTAGCACAGATACGCAGTATTTT.

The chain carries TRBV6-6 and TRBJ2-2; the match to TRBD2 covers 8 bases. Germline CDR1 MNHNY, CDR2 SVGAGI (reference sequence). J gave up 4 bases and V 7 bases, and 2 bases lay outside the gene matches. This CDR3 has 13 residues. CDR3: CASKSGSTGELFF. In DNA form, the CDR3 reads TGTGCCAGCAAAAGCGGGAGCACCGGGGAGCTGTTTTTT.

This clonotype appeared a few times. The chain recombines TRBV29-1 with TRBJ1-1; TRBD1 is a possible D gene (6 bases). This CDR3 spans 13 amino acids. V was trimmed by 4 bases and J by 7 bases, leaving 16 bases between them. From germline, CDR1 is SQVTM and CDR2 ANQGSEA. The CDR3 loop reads CSVAWTAESEAFF. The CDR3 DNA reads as TGCAGCGTTGCATGGACAGCGGAGAGTGAAGCTTTCTTT.

This CDR3 is CSAQGGNQPQHF. CDR3 nucleotides: TGCAGTGCCCAGGGGGGCAATCAGCCCCAGCATTTT. The rearrangement joins TRBV20-1 to TRBJ1-5; TRBD1 matches at 7 bases. This CDR3 region has 12 residues. CDR1 DFQATT and CDR2 SNEGSKA come from the germline V gene (reference sequence). V trimming: 6 bases; J trimming: 2 bases; junction bases outside the gene matches: 1.

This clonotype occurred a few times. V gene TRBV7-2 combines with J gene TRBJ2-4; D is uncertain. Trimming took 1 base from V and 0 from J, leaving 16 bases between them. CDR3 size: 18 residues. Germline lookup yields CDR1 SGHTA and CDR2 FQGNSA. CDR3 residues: CASSLDPGARLAKNIQYF. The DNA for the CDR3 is TGTGCCAGCAGCTTAGACCCAGGAGCCAGACTAGCCAAAAACATTCAGTACTTC. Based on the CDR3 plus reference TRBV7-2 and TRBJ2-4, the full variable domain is GAGVSQSPSNKVTEKGKDVELRCDPISGHTALYWYRQSLGQGLEFLIYFQGNSAPDKSGLPSDRFSAERTGGSVSTLTIQRTQQEDSAVYLCASSLDPGARLAKNIQYFGAGTRLSVL.

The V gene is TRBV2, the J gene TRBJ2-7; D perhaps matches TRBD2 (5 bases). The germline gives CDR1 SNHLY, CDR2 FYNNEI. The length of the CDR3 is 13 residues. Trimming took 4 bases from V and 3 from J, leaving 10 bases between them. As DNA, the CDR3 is TGTGCCAGCAGTGCGGGATTGGACTACGAGCAGTACTTC. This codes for CASSAGLDYEQYF. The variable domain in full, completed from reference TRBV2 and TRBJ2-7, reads EPEVTQTPSHQVTQMGQEVILRCVPISNHLYFYWYRQILGQKVEFLVSFYNNEISEKSEIFDDQFSVERPDGSNFTLKIRSTKLEDSAMYFCASSAGLDYEQYFGPGTRLTVT.

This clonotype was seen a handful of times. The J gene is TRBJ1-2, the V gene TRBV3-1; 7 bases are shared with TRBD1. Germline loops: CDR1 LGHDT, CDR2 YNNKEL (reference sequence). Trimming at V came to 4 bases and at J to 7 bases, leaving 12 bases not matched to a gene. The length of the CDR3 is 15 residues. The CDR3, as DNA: TGTGCCAGCAGCCCGACCCAAGACAGGGTCTCTGGCTACACCTTC. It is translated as CASSPTQDRVSGYTF.

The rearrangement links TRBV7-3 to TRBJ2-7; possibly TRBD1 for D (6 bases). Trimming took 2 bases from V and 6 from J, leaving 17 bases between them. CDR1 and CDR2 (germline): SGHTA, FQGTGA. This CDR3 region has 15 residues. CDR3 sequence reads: CASSLFPAATGEQYF. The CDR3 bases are TGTGCCAGCAGCTTATTCCCCGCCGCGACAGGCGAGCAGTACTTC.